The 7 T cell receptor beta chains in this list originate from one sample, sequenced in a study of T cell responses to AZD1222 COVID-19 vaccine. Measured with immunoSEQ multiplex PCR; TCRdb has only the in-frame clones, and not every one. Among about 120,000 clones listed, roughly 89% were seen once. This sample comprised peripheral blood, obtained on day 0 of AZD1222 vaccination. These receptors all stem from an adult in good health.

This chain connects TRBV18 to TRBJ1-5; D remains ambiguous. CDR1 is KGHSH, CDR2 LQKENI, per germline. CDR3 length: 13 amino acids. Trimming removed 3 bases at V and 4 bases at J, with 7 bases between. CDR3 amino acids: CASSPDGNQPQHF. DNA of the CDR3: TGTGCCAGCTCACCCGACGGGAATCAGCCCCAGCATTTT.

The chain uses TRBV20-1 and TRBJ1-1; a weak D match, TRBD1 (5 bases). CDR3 length: 11 residues. Looked up from germline, CDR1 is DFQATT and CDR2 is SNEGSKA (reference sequence). V lost 0 bases and J 8 bases, leaving 7 bases between the germline ends. The CDR3 DNA sequence: TGCAGTGCTAGAGAGAGGGGCGAAGCTTTCTTT. It encodes CSARERGEAFF.

The rearrangement joins TRBV14 to TRBJ2-7; D remains ambiguous. Germline lookup yields CDR1 SGHDN and CDR2 FVKESK. V was pared by 1 base and J by 11 bases, with 9 bases between. The CDR3 has 11 amino acids. The CDR3 protein is CASSQAAKKYF. The CDR3 coding sequence is TGTGCCAGCAGCCAAGCGGCTAAGAAGTACTTC.

The J gene is TRBJ1-5, the V gene TRBV12-3 or TRBV12-4, with no clear D. V was cut by 6 bases and J by 1 base, with 4 bases left in between. This CDR3 has 12 amino acids. Here the CDR3 reads CASRVSNQPQHF. The DNA of the CDR3 is TGTGCCAGCAGGGTCAGCAATCAGCCCCAGCATTTT.

The chain is built from TRBV27 and TRBJ1-5; perhaps TRBD1 as D (6 bases). The ends were cut back, 6 bases at V and 3 bases at J, with 12 bases in the middle. The CDR3 has 14 residues. The germline V gene has CDR1 MNHEY and CDR2 SMNVEV (reference sequence). The CDR3 DNA sequence: TGTGCCAGCAGCCTTGGACAGTTCAATCAGCCCCAGCATTTT. Translating gives CASSLGQFNQPQHF.

V is TRBV28 and J is TRBJ2-7, with no clear D. CDR3 size: 12 residues. Trimming shortened V by 6 bases and J by 2 bases, and 8 bases separated the two germline ends. Germline V gives CDR1 MDHEN, CDR2 SYDVKM. CDR3 sequence reads: CASSFSPYEQYF. CDR3 in DNA: TGTGCCAGCAGCTTTAGTCCCTACGAGCAGTACTTC.

The chain has TRBV9 and TRBJ1-2; D possibly corresponds to TRBD1 (6 bases). Germline V gene lookup returns CDR1 SGDLS and CDR2 YYNGEE. This CDR3 spans 14 amino acids. V was cut by 4 bases and J by 8 bases, with 18 bases left in between. The CDR3 loop reads CASSPGTGYGGYTF. DNA of the CDR3: TGTGCCAGCAGCCCAGGCACAGGGTATGGAGGCTACACCTTC.